This TCR beta chain appears in the sequencing data of a study of cytomegalovirus exposure and HLA in healthy donors. CDR3 length: 17 residues. Per germline, CDR1 SGHRS and CDR2 YFSETQ. V gave up 0 bases and J gave up 0 bases; unmatched junction bases: 8. It was with 60 Vbeta and 13 Jbeta primers that the PCR ran. The assay was immunoSEQ multiplex PCR, and TCRdb's table has in-frame clones only and misses some. This sample yields 150,000 to 200,000 clones, of which roughly four fifths are seen a single time; roughly 8% belongs to the top ten. Study findings and constraints: Of the V segments, some could not be distinguished, including TRBV6-2 and TRBV6-3, and were excluded.

Worth noting for this clone: As yet, its antigen is unknown.

The TCR sequence derives from a male donor in good health and CMV-seropositive. This chain uses TRBV5-1 with TRBJ2-7, with 8 bases that match TRBD2. Sample: PBMCs. CDR3 sequence (DNA): TGCGCCAGCAGCTTGGGTTCCAGCGGGGGTACCTCCTACGAGCAGTACTTC. This codes for CASSLGSSGGTSYEQYF.